These 2 T cell receptor beta chains were all obtained from the same sample, sequenced in a study of beta chain features in type 1 diabetes. Study observations and caveats: Moderate but significant shortening of TCRB CDR3s was recorded in all four CD4+ subsets from Type 1 diabetes patients.

Their antigens remain unidentified. The entirety of the isolated RNA underwent reverse transcription, so expressed TCRB transcripts were sequenced. Libraries were prepared by immunoSEQ multiplex PCR; TCRdb keeps only in-frame clonotypes and omits some of them. Of approximately 360,000 clones listed, approximately 12% are singletons. Sequences were obtained from naive CD4+ T cells from blood. The receptors originated from a woman younger than 30 with type 1 diabetes.

The J gene is TRBJ2-2, the V gene TRBV27; a weak D match, TRBD2 (6 bases). V was trimmed by 7 bases and J by 0 bases, leaving 18 bases between them. CDR1 and CDR2 from the germline V gene are MNHEY and SMNVEV (reference sequence). The CDR3 contains 17 residues. The CDR3 DNA is TGTGCCAGCACCCTAGCGTTAGGGAGTGCGAACACCGGGGAGCTGTTTTTT. Residues: CASTLALGSANTGELFF.

A few counts support this clone. The rearrangement uses TRBV18 and TRBJ2-6; D uncertain. The CDR3 covers 15 residues. V lost 2 bases and J 0 bases, leaving 5 bases between the germline ends. Per the germline V gene, CDR1 is KGHSH and CDR2 is LQKENI. CDR3 protein: CASSPGLSGANVLTF. The CDR3 nucleotides read TGTGCCAGCTCACCAGGCCTCTCTGGGGCCAACGTCCTGACTTTC.